This TCR beta chain was found in a study of blood T cell repertoires in COVID-19. Study overall: Both acute and convalescent COVID-19 samples were obtained from the United States, Italy and Spain.

Clones were read by immunoSEQ multiplex PCR, and TCRdb kept only the in-frame ones, dropping some. The data show a few hundred thousand clones, about 83% seen once. Adults between about 18 and 95 years of age took part from about 24 US areas. Donors of Cohort 3 who recovered were those that had two negative PCRs, clearance, or symptom resolution. This CDR3 has 13 residues. Trimming left V 3 bases short and J 9 bases short, with 12 bases between. CDR1 and CDR2 (germline): MNHEY, SVGAGI. This clonotype originated in a woman aged 40 to 49 who had recovered from COVID-19. The rearrangement uses TRBV6-5 and TRBJ2-1; unclear D gene. The sequenced sample was PBMCs or T cells enriched from blood (not recorded which). DNA for the CDR3: TGTGCCAGCAGTTATTTTCGGGTCGGTGAGCAGTTCTTC. Protein product: CASSYFRVGEQFF.